This T cell receptor (beta chain) was observed in a study of CD8+CD57+ T cells in acquired aplastic anemia. On the study more broadly: An average of roughly 3 ug of DNA was obtained from sorted CD4+ and CD8+ cells. Mean read depth for CD4+ cells from healthy donors was 9.5 million to 13 million. Study-wide findings and caveats: Patients and controls were not found to differ significantly in CD8+ Simpson's diversity. Comparison of patients with controls identified about 27 shared CD8+ CDR3 sequences.

This clonotype appeared a few times. Antigen specificity is unknown. A much larger clone sits a single nucleotide away, making a read error possible. The germline gives CDR1 DFQATT, CDR2 SNEGSKA (reference sequence). V shed 3 bases and J shed 3 bases, with 18 bases lying between them. The CDR3 is 15 amino acids. Investigators profiled TCR beta VDJ and CDR3 from genomic DNA template. TCRdb redid the calling of the reads with MiXCR, one entry per CDR3 protein. The table records roughly 200,000 distinct CDR3 sequences, over 55% of them present only once. This clonotype was sampled from a human donor in good health. Sequenced sample: sorted CD4+, CD8+, or CD8+CD57+ T cells (not recorded which) from PBMCs. The V call is TRBV20-1, the J call TRBJ2-7; TRBD1 is a possible D gene (5 bases). This chain's CDR3 is CSARPLIAGNYEQYF. CDR3 coding DNA: TGCAGTGCTAGGCCACTTATAGCAGGGAACTACGAGCAGTACTTC.